Listed below are T cell receptor beta chains from one sample, sequenced in a study of OX40 agonist ivuxolimab in advanced cancers. Some clones are missing from TCRdb's copy, which holds only in-frame ones; the method was immunoSEQ multiplex PCR. The sample holds tens of thousands of clones, around 78% seen once. Source: CD4+ or CD8+ T cells sorted from blood, taken in a trial of the OX40 agonist ivuxolimab. The receptors derive from an adult with an advanced solid tumor such as melanoma, head and neck, liver or kidney cancer. Both conserved end residues are part of each CDR3. Clone size is shown for a subset of rows, as once, few, many or a class of expanded clone.

clone size: .; V gene: TRBV27; J gene: TRBJ2-7; CDR3 protein: CASSPGDGPYEQYF
clone size: .; V gene: TRBV6-5; J gene: TRBJ1-2; CDR3 protein: CASHRGNDYGYTF
clone size: .; V gene: TRBV6-5; J gene: .; CDR3 protein: CASSYTNLDRAYEQYF
clone size: .; V gene: TRBV7-2; J gene: TRBJ1-5; CDR3 protein: CASSLDSTSNQPQHF
clone size: .; V gene: TRBV29-1; J gene: TRBJ1-2; CDR3 protein: CSGLLGETLYGYTF
clone size: .; V gene: TRBV5-1; J gene: TRBJ2-1; CDR3 protein: CASSPGGTAYNEQFF
clone size: .; V gene: TRBV19; J gene: TRBJ2-2; CDR3 protein: CASVLQGASDTGELFF
clone size: .; V gene: TRBV30; J gene: TRBJ1-6; CDR3 protein: CAWSGTATLVGAYNSPLHF
clone size: .; V gene: TRBV7-2; J gene: TRBJ1-2; CDR3 protein: CASSRAEQNYGYTF
clone size: .; V gene: TRBV6-5; J gene: TRBJ1-5; CDR3 protein: CASSAGGSPNQPQHF
clone size: .; V gene: TRBV5-5; J gene: TRBJ1-4; CDR3 protein: CASSPDTREKLFF
clone size: .; V gene: TRBV7-2; J gene: TRBJ1-2; CDR3 protein: CASSPGQGHYGYTF
clone size: .; V gene: TRBV7-2; J gene: TRBJ1-2; CDR3 protein: CASSLVIGGRVTGLVGYTF
clone size: .; V gene: TRBV18; J gene: TRBJ1-4; CDR3 protein: CASSEGAGTFEKLFF
clone size: .; V gene: TRBV7-7; J gene: TRBJ2-5; CDR3 protein: CASSLGGGGQETQYF
clone size: .; V gene: TRBV18; J gene: TRBJ2-2; CDR3 protein: CASSPPDPNTGELFF
clone size: .; V gene: TRBV5-1; J gene: TRBJ1-4; CDR3 protein: CASSLGSGKLFF
clone size: .; V gene: TRBV4-3; J gene: TRBJ1-2; CDR3 protein: CASSQDGGRRIDGYTF
clone size: .; V gene: TRBV5-1; J gene: TRBJ2-3; CDR3 protein: CASRAPSGRSTDTQYF
clone size: .; V gene: TRBV28; J gene: TRBJ2-4; CDR3 protein: CASSPYTGDTGNIQYF
clone size: .; V gene: TRBV11-2; J gene: TRBJ2-7; CDR3 protein: CASSQRAGGEQYF
clone size: few; V gene: TRBV5-6; J gene: TRBJ2-5; CDR3 protein: CASSSLGQETQYF
clone size: .; V gene: TRBV25-1; J gene: TRBJ2-2; CDR3 protein: CASSELDSPNTGELFF
clone size: .; V gene: TRBV2; J gene: TRBJ1-6; CDR3 protein: CASSPRRRGDNSPLHF
clone size: .; V gene: TRBV7-9; J gene: TRBJ1-1; CDR3 protein: CASSLGQVFEAFF
clone size: .; V gene: TRBV4-1; J gene: TRBJ1-3; CDR3 protein: CASSQDPGHTGNTIYF
clone size: .; V gene: TRBV4-1; J gene: TRBJ1-2; CDR3 protein: CASSQGEPGQQPSNYGYTF
clone size: .; V gene: TRBV7-9; J gene: TRBJ2-2; CDR3 protein: CASSFGGLGTGELFF
clone size: .; V gene: TRBV6-5; J gene: TRBJ1-1; CDR3 protein: CASSYAQDTEAFF
clone size: .; V gene: TRBV7-6; J gene: TRBJ2-7; CDR3 protein: CASSLPAITAGGTTYEQYF
clone size: .; V gene: TRBV5-4; J gene: TRBJ1-3; CDR3 protein: CASSLAGGSTIYF
clone size: .; V gene: TRBV7-2; J gene: TRBJ2-5; CDR3 protein: CASSLTSVQETQYF
clone size: .; V gene: TRBV7-2; J gene: TRBJ2-5; CDR3 protein: CASSSTRLARETQYF
clone size: .; V gene: TRBV7-2; J gene: TRBJ1-1; CDR3 protein: CASSLDRWNTEAFF
clone size: .; V gene: TRBV9; J gene: TRBJ2-1; CDR3 protein: CASSAEYNEQFF
clone size: once; V gene: TRBV9; J gene: TRBJ2-7; CDR3 protein: CASSVDSGSYEQYF
clone size: .; V gene: TRBV11-3; J gene: TRBJ2-5; CDR3 protein: CASSLAGGRGETQYF
clone size: .; V gene: TRBV11-2; J gene: TRBJ1-1; CDR3 protein: CASSLEGRMGTEAFF
clone size: .; V gene: TRBV7-2; J gene: TRBJ2-3; CDR3 protein: CASSLEARYSTDTQYF